The rows below give T cell receptor beta chains drawn from one sample of a study of shared clonotypes between healthy human individuals. TCRdb's table, derived via immunoSEQ multiplex PCR, lists solely in-frame clones and lacks some. The sample lists some 2.4 million clones, 93% seen once, with roughly 0.36% in the top ten. Sequencing was done on a sample of naive CD4+ T cells from PBMCs. These receptors were collected from a man between 18 and 29 years old in good health. Some clones in this sample may be carry-over from other donors' samples. CDR3s leave out the opening cysteine and the closing phenylalanine or tryptophan. The order of the fields is J gene, clone size, D gene, V gene, CDR3 protein. The D gene is left open where the match is weak. For some rows the clone size is stated as once, few or many, or as a class when expanded; others skip it.

J gene: TRBJ2-1
clone size: -
D gene: -
V gene: TRBV20-1
CDR3 protein: SAVKDEQF

J gene: TRBJ2-7
clone size: -
D gene: -
V gene: TRBV29-1
CDR3 protein: SVGRAYEQY

J gene: TRBJ1-2
clone size: -
D gene: -
V gene: TRBV6-4
CDR3 protein: ASSDSQGRRYT

J gene: TRBJ2-1
clone size: -
D gene: TRBD2
V gene: TRBV7-8
CDR3 protein: ASSLRLSSGPNEQF

J gene: TRBJ2-5
clone size: -
D gene: TRBD2
V gene: TRBV7-3
CDR3 protein: ASSPSGREETQY

J gene: TRBJ2-2
clone size: -
D gene: TRBD1
V gene: TRBV29-1
CDR3 protein: SATQGAEVGELF

J gene: TRBJ2-7
clone size: -
D gene: TRBD1
V gene: TRBV7-9
CDR3 protein: ASSPIRQGSSYEQY

J gene: TRBJ1-5
clone size: -
D gene: -
V gene: TRBV21-1
CDR3 protein: ASSKRGVRNQPQH

J gene: TRBJ1-1
clone size: -
D gene: -
V gene: TRBV4-1
CDR3 protein: ASSPPWGNTEAF

J gene: TRBJ2-5
clone size: once
D gene: -
V gene: TRBV11-2
CDR3 protein: ASSRRGEETQY

J gene: TRBJ2-1
clone size: -
D gene: TRBD2
V gene: TRBV7-2
CDR3 protein: ASSYSSGISYNEQF

J gene: TRBJ1-2
clone size: -
D gene: -
V gene: TRBV28
CDR3 protein: ASSFRWTSLYGYT

J gene: TRBJ1-5
clone size: -
D gene: -
V gene: TRBV7-2
CDR3 protein: ASSLLTGTNQPQH

J gene: TRBJ2-7
clone size: -
D gene: -
V gene: TRBV5-1
CDR3 protein: ASSTGLRGVEEQY

J gene: TRBJ2-2
clone size: once
D gene: -
V gene: TRBV4-2
CDR3 protein: ASSQGPTNTGELF

J gene: TRBJ2-1
clone size: -
D gene: -
V gene: TRBV6-6
CDR3 protein: ASSQLSNEQF

J gene: TRBJ1-2
clone size: -
D gene: -
V gene: TRBV7-6
CDR3 protein: ASSLATVINYGYT

J gene: TRBJ1-3
clone size: once
D gene: -
V gene: TRBV5-1
CDR3 protein: ASSLDTFRNTIY

J gene: TRBJ2-7
clone size: -
D gene: -
V gene: TRBV19
CDR3 protein: ASAAGQKYEQY

J gene: TRBJ2-2
clone size: -
D gene: TRBD1
V gene: TRBV11-2
CDR3 protein: ASSERRGQTTGELF

J gene: TRBJ1-4
clone size: -
D gene: -
V gene: TRBV21-1
CDR3 protein: ARGATGTNEKLF

J gene: TRBJ2-1
clone size: -
D gene: TRBD2
V gene: TRBV4-1
CDR3 protein: ASSQPGKREYQGEQF

J gene: TRBJ2-5
clone size: -
D gene: -
V gene: TRBV5-1
CDR3 protein: ASSLGPGASETQY

J gene: TRBJ2-1
clone size: -
D gene: -
V gene: TRBV5-1
CDR3 protein: ASSFGGPAEQF

J gene: TRBJ2-2
clone size: -
D gene: TRBD2
V gene: TRBV19
CDR3 protein: ASSDQIAGGTGELF

J gene: TRBJ2-3
clone size: once
D gene: -
V gene: TRBV5-1
CDR3 protein: ASSLAPSDGTDTQY

J gene: TRBJ2-7
clone size: -
D gene: TRBD2
V gene: TRBV19
CDR3 protein: ASSRAGGDTYEQY

J gene: TRBJ1-3
clone size: -
D gene: -
V gene: TRBV11-2
CDR3 protein: ASSLDQVAGLRAGNTIY

J gene: TRBJ2-1
clone size: -
D gene: -
V gene: TRBV6-6
CDR3 protein: ASSPRARGGEQF

J gene: TRBJ2-2
clone size: -
D gene: TRBD2
V gene: TRBV18
CDR3 protein: ASSQGLAGTTGELF

J gene: TRBJ1-2
clone size: -
D gene: -
V gene: TRBV28
CDR3 protein: ASSLAQRGYGYT

J gene: TRBJ2-1
clone size: -
D gene: TRBD2
V gene: TRBV12-5
CDR3 protein: ASGLGLAGGPLAASEQF

J gene: TRBJ2-4
clone size: -
D gene: -
V gene: TRBV4-3
CDR3 protein: ASSQEKGRTVN

J gene: TRBJ2-6
clone size: -
D gene: -
V gene: TRBV28
CDR3 protein: ASRPLKGVLT

J gene: TRBJ1-5
clone size: -
D gene: -
V gene: TRBV18
CDR3 protein: ASSPPGFGNQPQH

J gene: TRBJ1-5
clone size: few
D gene: -
V gene: TRBV5-1
CDR3 protein: ASSLGDGGNQPQH

J gene: TRBJ2-1
clone size: -
D gene: TRBD2
V gene: TRBV6-1
CDR3 protein: ASLRYGTNYNEQF

J gene: TRBJ2-2
clone size: once
D gene: -
V gene: TRBV19
CDR3 protein: ASSIGGTNTGELF

J gene: TRBJ1-2
clone size: -
D gene: TRBD1
V gene: TRBV7-2
CDR3 protein: ASSLWGTGVHYGYT

J gene: TRBJ1-2
clone size: -
D gene: -
V gene: TRBV12-5
CDR3 protein: ASGGTQGYGYT

J gene: TRBJ2-7
clone size: -
D gene: -
V gene: TRBV18
CDR3 protein: ASSPPGQGTYEQY

J gene: TRBJ2-7
clone size: -
D gene: TRBD2
V gene: TRBV9
CDR3 protein: ASSVSSGSSPAQY